This TCR beta chain comes out of a study of early T cells in non-severe SARS-CoV-2 infection. Looking at the study overall: It was bulk RNA from unsorted whole blood that was sequenced, and the chains were unpaired. General study findings and limits: Anti-spike CD8 responses were favored in VDJdb matching, and private and CD4 specificities were missed.

After removal of 5 bases from V and 4 bases from J, the junction contained 9 bases not matched to a gene. CDR1 is MNHEY, CDR2 SMNVEV, per germline (reference sequence). CDR3 length equals 15 residues. Regarding this clonotype: The antigen is undetermined.

Attachment of unique molecular identifiers to individual cDNA molecules was performed. TCRdb re-derived calls from the 5' RACE reads in MiXCR, one entry per CDR3 protein. This table has approximately 79,000 distinct CDR3 sequences, around 13% appearing once. Material for sequencing was whole blood. This clonotype was sampled from an adult who was a healthcare worker with PCR-confirmed SARS-CoV-2 infection or an uninfected control (not recorded which). The V gene is TRBV27, the J gene TRBJ2-7; 9 bases match TRBD1. The CDR3 loop is CASSLSGTGSYEQYF. The CDR3 nucleotides are TGTGCCAGCAGTCTCTCCGGGACAGGGAGTTACGAGCAGTACTTC.